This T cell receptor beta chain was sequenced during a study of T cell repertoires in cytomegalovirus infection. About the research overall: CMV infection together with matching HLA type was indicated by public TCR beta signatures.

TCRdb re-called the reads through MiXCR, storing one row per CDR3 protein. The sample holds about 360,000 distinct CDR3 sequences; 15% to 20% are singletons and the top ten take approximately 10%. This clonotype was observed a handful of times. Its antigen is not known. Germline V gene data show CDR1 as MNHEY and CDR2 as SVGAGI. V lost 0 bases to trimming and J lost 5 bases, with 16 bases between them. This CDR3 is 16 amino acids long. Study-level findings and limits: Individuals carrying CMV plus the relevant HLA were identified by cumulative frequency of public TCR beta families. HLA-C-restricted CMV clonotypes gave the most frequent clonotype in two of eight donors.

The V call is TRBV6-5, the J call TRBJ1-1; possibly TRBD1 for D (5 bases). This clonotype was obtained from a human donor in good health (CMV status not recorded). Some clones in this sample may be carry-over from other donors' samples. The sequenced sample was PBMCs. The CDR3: CASSYSKVRGRTEAFF. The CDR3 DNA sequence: TGTGCCAGCAGTTACTCGAAAGTTAGGGGAAGAACTGAAGCTTTCTTT.